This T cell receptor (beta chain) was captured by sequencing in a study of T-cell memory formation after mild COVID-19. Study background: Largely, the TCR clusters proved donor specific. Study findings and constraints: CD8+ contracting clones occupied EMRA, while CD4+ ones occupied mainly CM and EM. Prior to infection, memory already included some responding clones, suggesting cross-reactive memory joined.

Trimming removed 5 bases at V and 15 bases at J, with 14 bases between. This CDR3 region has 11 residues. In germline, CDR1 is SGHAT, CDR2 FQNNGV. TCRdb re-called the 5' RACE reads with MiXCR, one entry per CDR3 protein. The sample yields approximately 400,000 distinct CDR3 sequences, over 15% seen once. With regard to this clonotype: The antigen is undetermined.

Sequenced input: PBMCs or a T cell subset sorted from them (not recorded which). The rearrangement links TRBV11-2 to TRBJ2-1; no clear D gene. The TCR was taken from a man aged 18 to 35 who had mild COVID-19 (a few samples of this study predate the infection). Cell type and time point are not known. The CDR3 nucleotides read TGTGCCAGCAGCGCAACCCAGTACCCGTTCTTC. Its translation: CASSATQYPFF.